The 16 T cell receptor beta chains in this list originate from one sample, sequenced in a study of cytomegalovirus exposure and HLA in healthy donors. Both 60 Vbeta primers and 13 Jbeta primers went into the PCR. TCRdb's table, derived via immunoSEQ multiplex PCR, lists solely in-frame clones and lacks some. The sample shows about 200,000 clones, around 85% of them seen only once. Specimen: PBMCs. The receptors derive from a man in his fifties in good health and CMV-seronegative.

The chain has TRBV6-1 and TRBJ1-2; perhaps TRBD1 as D (6 bases). CDR3 length: 16 amino acids. Germline lookup yields CDR1 MNHNS and CDR2 SASEGT. Trimming took off 3 bases at V and 8 bases at J, with 22 bases between the two ends. CDR3 protein: CASSEGTFAGARGYTF. DNA for the CDR3: TGTGCCAGCAGTGAGGGAACGTTTGCAGGGGCGAGAGGCTACACCTTC.

The CDR3 here is CASSLGGNTDTQYF. The CDR3 region has the DNA TGTGCCAGCAGCTTAGGAGGAAACACAGATACGCAGTATTTT. This chain links TRBV7-9 with TRBJ2-3; D is unresolved. The length of the CDR3 is 14 residues. The V and J ends lost 1 base and 2 bases respectively, with 7 bases between them. Germline assignment: CDR1 SEHNR and CDR2 FQNEAQ (reference sequence).

V gene TRBV19 combines with J gene TRBJ2-6, with a tentative D call TRBD1 (6 bases). This CDR3 contains 16 residues. The germline CDR1 and CDR2 sequences are LNHDA and SQIVND (reference sequence). V was trimmed by 5 bases and J by 0 bases, leaving 11 bases between them. CDR3 protein: CASSGGAFSGANVLTF. The CDR3 nucleotides are TGTGCCAGTAGTGGGGGCGCTTTCTCTGGGGCCAACGTCCTGACTTTC.

This clone was seen a single time. The V gene is TRBV2, the J gene TRBJ2-7, with D possibly TRBD1 on 5 matching bases. This CDR3 has 11 residues. The V and J ends lost 2 bases and 8 bases respectively, with 7 bases between them. Germline CDR1 is SNHLY and CDR2 is FYNNEI. The DNA of the CDR3 is TGTGCCAGCAGTGAATGGGGCCAGCAGTACTTC. Translating it yields CASSEWGQQYF.

V is TRBV5-1 and J is TRBJ2-5; TRBD1 is a possible D gene (5 bases). V was trimmed by 0 bases and J by 5 bases, leaving 11 bases between them. The germline V gene encodes CDR1 SGHRS and CDR2 YFSETQ. This CDR3 spans 14 amino acids. The CDR3 region has the DNA TGCGCCAGCAGCTTGGGGGGCCAAGCGGAGACCCAGTACTTC. Its protein product is CASSLGGQAETQYF.

The genes are TRBV2 and TRBJ1-1, with unresolved D. The CDR3 is 13 residues long. CDR1 is SNHLY and CDR2 is FYNNEI in the germline V gene. Trimming took 6 bases from V and 1 from J, leaving 9 bases between them. CDR3 sequence: CASRVTPNTEAFF. The CDR3 nucleotides are TGTGCCAGCAGGGTGACACCGAACACTGAAGCTTTCTTT.

The table lists this clone with a few counts. The chain combines TRBV30 with TRBJ2-5; D possibly corresponds to TRBD1 (5 bases). The CDR3 extends over 13 amino acids. Germline V gives CDR1 GTSNPN, CDR2 SVGIG (reference sequence). V was pared by 2 bases and J by 4 bases, with 11 bases between. CDR3: CAWSLRQRETQYF. Here the CDR3 DNA reads TGTGCCTGGAGTTTGAGACAGAGAGAGACCCAGTACTTC. The entire variable domain, with the rest obtained from reference TRBV30 and TRBJ2-5, is as follows: SQTIHQWPATLVQPVGSPLSLECTVEGTSNPNLYWYRQAAGRGLQLLFYSVGIGQISSEVPQNLSASRPQDRQFILSSKKLLLSDSGFYLCAWSLRQRETQYFGPGTRLLVL.

The chain joins TRBV30 to TRBJ1-1, with 7 bases identical to TRBD1. V was pared by 5 bases and J by 5 bases, with 5 bases of the junction left unmatched. This CDR3 is built from 12 residues. From germline, CDR1 is GTSNPN and CDR2 SVGIG (reference sequence). CDR3 bases: TGTGCCTGGGGGGCAGGGGGTACTGAAGCTTTCTTT. Its protein product is CAWGAGGTEAFF. Combining the CDR3 with reference TRBV30 and TRBJ1-1 gives the whole variable domain SQTIHQWPATLVQPVGSPLSLECTVEGTSNPNLYWYRQAAGRGLQLLFYSVGIGQISSEVPQNLSASRPQDRQFILSSKKLLLSDSGFYLCAWGAGGTEAFFGQGTRLTVV.

The chain combines TRBV11-1 with TRBJ2-7, with 7 positions matching TRBD1. V lost 4 bases and J lost 1; bases outside the gene matches: 4. The germline V gene has CDR1 SGHAT and CDR2 FQDESV (reference sequence). This CDR3 is built from 14 residues. CDR3 coding DNA: TGTGCCAGCAGCTCGACAGGGTTGTCCTACGAGCAGTACTTC. This sequence encodes CASSSTGLSYEQYF.

This chain uses TRBV4-2 with TRBJ2-1; D call uncertain. The CDR3 sequence is 15 residues long. Germline CDR1 reads LGHNA; CDR2 reads YNFKEQ. Trimming removed 0 bases from V and 7 bases from J, with 13 bases in between. CDR3 residues: CASSQEGYEKNEQFF. CDR3 sequence (DNA): TGTGCCAGCAGCCAAGAGGGCTACGAGAAGAATGAGCAGTTCTTC.

V and J are TRBV11-1 and TRBJ2-1; D possibly corresponds to TRBD1 (6 bases). CDR1 and CDR2 (germline): SGHAT, FQDESV (reference sequence). V lost 5 bases and J 0 bases, leaving 11 bases between the germline ends. CDR3 length: 15 amino acids. CDR3 DNA sequence: TGTGCCAGCAGCCCTCAAGGGGGCTCCTACAATGAGCAGTTCTTC. Its translation: CASSPQGGSYNEQFF.

J is TRBJ1-6 and V is TRBV6-5; D gene uncertain. The CDR3 spans 15 residues. V was clipped by 4 bases and J by 10 bases, with 17 bases between them. Germline assignment: CDR1 MNHEY and CDR2 SVGAGI. CDR3 amino acids: CASSSFWATRSPLHF. As DNA, the CDR3 is TGTGCCAGCAGTTCCTTCTGGGCCACTCGCTCACCCCTCCACTTT.

The chain uses TRBV11-3 and TRBJ2-7; D is ambiguous. The ends were cut back, 4 bases at V and 2 bases at J, with 12 bases in the middle. CDR1 is SGHNT, CDR2 YENEEA, per germline. This CDR3 spans 14 amino acids. The CDR3 protein is CASSSQSSPYEQYF. The CDR3 coding sequence is TGTGCCAGCAGCTCCCAAAGTAGCCCCTACGAGCAGTACTTC.

This sequence joins TRBV5-5 and TRBJ2-7; TRBD1 matches 8 bases. In germline, CDR1 is SGHKS, CDR2 YYEKEE (reference sequence). This CDR3 contains 16 residues. With 0 bases clipped from V and 2 bases from J, the junction kept 7 bases outside the gene matches. The CDR3 is CASSLGGQGATYEQYF. CDR3 nucleotides: TGTGCCAGCAGCTTGGGAGGACAGGGAGCCACCTACGAGCAGTACTTC.

This clone has a handful of counts. The gene calls are TRBV6-6 and TRBJ2-7, with a possible D match to TRBD1 (5 bases). V lost 2 bases and J 4 bases, leaving 12 bases between the germline ends. The CDR3 covers 14 residues. CDR1 and CDR2 from the germline V gene are MNHNY and SVGAGI (reference sequence). DNA for the CDR3: TGTGCCAGCAGTTACGGTGGGCGACAGTACGAGCAGTACTTC. The encoded protein is CASSYGGRQYEQYF.

V gene TRBV18 combines with J gene TRBJ2-7; TRBD2 aligns across 11 bases. CDR1 is KGHSH and CDR2 is LQKENI in the germline V gene. Trimming removed 2 bases from V and 4 bases from J; junction bases left unmatched: 4. The CDR3 is 15 residues long. The CDR3 DNA sequence: TGTGCCAGCTCACCAACTAGCGGGAGTGCGTACGAGCAGTACTTC. It translates to CASSPTSGSAYEQYF. Filled out from reference TRBV18 and TRBJ2-7, the complete variable domain reads NAGVMQNPRHLVRRRGQEARLRCSPMKGHSHVYWYRQLPEEGLKFMVYLQKENIIDESGMPKERFSAEFPKEGPSILRIQQVVRGDSAAYFCASSPTSGSAYEQYFGPGTRLTVT.